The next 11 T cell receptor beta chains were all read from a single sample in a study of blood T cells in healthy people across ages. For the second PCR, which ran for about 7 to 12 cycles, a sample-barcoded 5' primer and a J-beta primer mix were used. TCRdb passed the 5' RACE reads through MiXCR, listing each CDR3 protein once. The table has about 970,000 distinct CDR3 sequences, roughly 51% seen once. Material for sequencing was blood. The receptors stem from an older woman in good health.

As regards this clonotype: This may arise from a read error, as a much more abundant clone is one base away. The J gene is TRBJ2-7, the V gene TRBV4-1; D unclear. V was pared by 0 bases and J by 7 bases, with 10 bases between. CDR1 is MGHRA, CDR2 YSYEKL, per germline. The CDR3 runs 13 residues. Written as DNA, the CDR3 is TGCGCCAGCAGCCAAGACCAAAGGGATGAGCAGTACTTC. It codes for CASSQDQRDEQYF.

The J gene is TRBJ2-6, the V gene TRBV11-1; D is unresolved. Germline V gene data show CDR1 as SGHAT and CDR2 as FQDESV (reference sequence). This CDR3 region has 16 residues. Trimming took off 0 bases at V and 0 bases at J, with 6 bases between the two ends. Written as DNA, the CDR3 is TGTGCCAGCAGCTTAGCCGGGTACTCTGGGGCCAACGTCCTGACTTTC. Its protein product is CASSLAGYSGANVLTF.

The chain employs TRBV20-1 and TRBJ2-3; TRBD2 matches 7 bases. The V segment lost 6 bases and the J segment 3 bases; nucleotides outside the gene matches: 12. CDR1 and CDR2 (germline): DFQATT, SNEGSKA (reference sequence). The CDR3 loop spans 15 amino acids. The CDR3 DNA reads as TGCAGTGCCGCAGGTGCGCGGGAGAAAACAGATACGCAGTATTTT. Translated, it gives CSAAGAREKTDTQYF.

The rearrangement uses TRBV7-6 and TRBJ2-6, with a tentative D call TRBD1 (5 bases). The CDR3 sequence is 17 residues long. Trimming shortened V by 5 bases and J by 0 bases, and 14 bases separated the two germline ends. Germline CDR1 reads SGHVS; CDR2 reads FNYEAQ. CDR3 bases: TGTGCCAGCAGCCTTTTCGAGACAGTCTCTGGGGCCAACGTCCTGACTTTC. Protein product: CASSLFETVSGANVLTF.

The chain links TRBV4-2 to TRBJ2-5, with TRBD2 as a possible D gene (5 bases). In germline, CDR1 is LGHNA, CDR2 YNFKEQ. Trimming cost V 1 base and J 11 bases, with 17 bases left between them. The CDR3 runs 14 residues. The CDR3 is CASSQGVTRNEQYF. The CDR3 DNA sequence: TGTGCCAGCAGCCAAGGGGTTACTAGAAATGAGCAGTACTTC.

CDR3 bases: TGTGCCAGCAGCTTAAAGGATAATTACGAGCAGTACTTC. As protein: CASSLKDNYEQYF. The chain recombines TRBV7-2 with TRBJ2-5; the D is unclear. Gene TRBJ2-7 matches the end of the DNA better, so the J call may be wrong. Germline V gene lookup returns CDR1 SGHTA and CDR2 FQGNSA. The CDR3 contains 13 residues.

CDR3 nucleotides: TGTGCCAGCAGTTGGGTAGCTAGCACATACGAGCAGTACTTC. The encoded protein is CASSWVASTYEQYF. The genes are TRBV27 and TRBJ2-7; a possible D gene is TRBD2 (5 bases). The CDR3 is made up of 14 amino acids. V shed 4 bases and J shed 4 bases, with 14 bases lying between them. Germline loops: CDR1 MNHEY, CDR2 SMNVEV (reference sequence).

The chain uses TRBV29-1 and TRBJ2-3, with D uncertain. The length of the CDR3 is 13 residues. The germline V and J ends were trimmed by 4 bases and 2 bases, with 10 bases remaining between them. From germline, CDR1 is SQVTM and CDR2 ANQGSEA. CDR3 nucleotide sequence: TGCAGCGTTGTCCCCCAGAACACAGATACGCAGTATTTT. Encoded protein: CSVVPQNTDTQYF.

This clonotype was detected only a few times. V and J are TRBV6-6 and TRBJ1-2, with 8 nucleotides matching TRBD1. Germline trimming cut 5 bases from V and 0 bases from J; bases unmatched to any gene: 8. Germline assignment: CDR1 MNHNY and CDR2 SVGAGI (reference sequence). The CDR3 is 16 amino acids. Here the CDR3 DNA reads TGTGCCAGCAGTGCCACCGGGACAGGATCTAACTATGGCTACACCTTC. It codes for CASSATGTGSNYGYTF.

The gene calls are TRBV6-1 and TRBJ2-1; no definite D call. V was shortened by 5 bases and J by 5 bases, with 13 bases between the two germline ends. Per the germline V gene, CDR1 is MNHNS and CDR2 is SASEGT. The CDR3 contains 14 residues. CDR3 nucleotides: TGTGCCAGCAGTTCTGTGTTCGTGGACAATGAGCAGTTCTTC. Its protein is CASSSVFVDNEQFF.

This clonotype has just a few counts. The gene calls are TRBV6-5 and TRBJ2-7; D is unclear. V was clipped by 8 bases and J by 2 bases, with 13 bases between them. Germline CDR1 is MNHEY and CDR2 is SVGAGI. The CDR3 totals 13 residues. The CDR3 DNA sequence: TGTGCCAGCGGACCAGGTCCCGCCTACGAGCAGTACTTC. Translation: CASGPGPAYEQYF.